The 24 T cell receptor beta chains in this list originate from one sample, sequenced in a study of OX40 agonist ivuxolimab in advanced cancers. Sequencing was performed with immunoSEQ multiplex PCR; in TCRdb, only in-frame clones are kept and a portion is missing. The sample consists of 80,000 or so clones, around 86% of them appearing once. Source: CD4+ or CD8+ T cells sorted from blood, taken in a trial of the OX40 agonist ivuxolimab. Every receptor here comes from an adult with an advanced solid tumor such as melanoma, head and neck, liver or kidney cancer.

CDR3 coding DNA: TGTGCCAGCAGTTTATGGGCGAAGGGTGAGCAGTTCTTC. This codes for CASSLWAKGEQFF. This chain joins TRBV28 and TRBJ2-1; no clear D. The CDR3 covers 13 residues. With 0 bases removed from V and 9 bases from J, the gap between germline ends came to 9 bases. From germline, CDR1 is MDHEN and CDR2 SYDVKM. Based on the CDR3 plus reference TRBV28 and TRBJ2-1, the full variable domain is DVKVTQSSRYLVKRTGEKVFLECVQDMDHENMFWYRQDPGLGLRLIYFSYDVKMKEKGDIPEGYSVSREKKERFSLILESASTNQTSMYLCASSLWAKGEQFFGPGTRLTVL.

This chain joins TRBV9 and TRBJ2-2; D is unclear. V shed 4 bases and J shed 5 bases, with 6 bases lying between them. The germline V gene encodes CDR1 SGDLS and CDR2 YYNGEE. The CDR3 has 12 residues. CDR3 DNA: TGTGCCAGCAGCCTCGGGACCGGGGAGCTGTTTTTT. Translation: CASSLGTGELFF. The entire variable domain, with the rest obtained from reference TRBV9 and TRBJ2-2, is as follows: DSGVTQTPKHLITATGQRVTLRCSPRSGDLSVYWYQQSLDQGLQFLIQYYNGEERAKGNILERFSAQQFPDLHSELNLSSLELGDSALYFCASSLGTGELFFGEGSRLTVL.

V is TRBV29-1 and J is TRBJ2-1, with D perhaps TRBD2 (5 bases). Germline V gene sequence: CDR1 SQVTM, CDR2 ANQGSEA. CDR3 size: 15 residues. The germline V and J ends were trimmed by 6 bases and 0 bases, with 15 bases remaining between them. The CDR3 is CSVGSGSGSYNEQFF. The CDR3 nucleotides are TGCAGCGTCGGAAGCGGAAGCGGCTCCTACAATGAGCAGTTCTTC.

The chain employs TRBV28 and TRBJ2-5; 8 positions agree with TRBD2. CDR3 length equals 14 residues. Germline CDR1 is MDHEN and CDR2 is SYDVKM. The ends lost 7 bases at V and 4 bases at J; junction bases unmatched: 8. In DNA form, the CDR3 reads TGTGCCAGCACTTCACCCGGGGGGGGAGAGACCCAGTACTTC. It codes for CASTSPGGGETQYF.

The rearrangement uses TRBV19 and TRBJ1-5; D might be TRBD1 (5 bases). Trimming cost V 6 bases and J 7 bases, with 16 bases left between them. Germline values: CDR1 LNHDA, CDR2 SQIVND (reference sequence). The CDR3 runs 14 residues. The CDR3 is CASSRVGVGQPQHF. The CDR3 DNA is TGTGCCAGTAGCCGGGTGGGGGTGGGCCAGCCCCAGCATTTT.

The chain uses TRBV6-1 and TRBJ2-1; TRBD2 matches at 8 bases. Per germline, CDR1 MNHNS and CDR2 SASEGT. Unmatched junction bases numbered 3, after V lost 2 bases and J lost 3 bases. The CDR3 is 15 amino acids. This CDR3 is CASSETSGNYNEQFF. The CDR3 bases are TGTGCCAGCAGTGAAACTAGCGGTAACTACAATGAGCAGTTCTTC.

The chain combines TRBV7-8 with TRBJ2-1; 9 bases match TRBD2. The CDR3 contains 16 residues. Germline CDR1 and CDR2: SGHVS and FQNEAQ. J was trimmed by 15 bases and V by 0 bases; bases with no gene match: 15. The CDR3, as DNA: TGTGCCAGCAGCTTAGCGAAGTCTAGCGGGACCACGGGGGGGTTCTTC. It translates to CASSLAKSSGTTGGFF. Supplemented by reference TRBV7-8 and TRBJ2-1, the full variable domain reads GAGVSQSPRYKVAKRGQDVALRCDPISGHVSLFWYQQALGQGPEFLTYFQNEAQLDKSGLPSDRFFAERPEGSVSTLKIQRTQQEDSAVYLCASSLAKSSGTTGGFFGPGTRLTVL.

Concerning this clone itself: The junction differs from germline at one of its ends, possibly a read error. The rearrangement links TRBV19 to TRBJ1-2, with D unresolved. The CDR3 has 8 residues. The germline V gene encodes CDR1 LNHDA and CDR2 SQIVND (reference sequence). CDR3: CASTLLGF. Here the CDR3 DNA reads TGTGCCAGTACCCTGCTTGGCTTC.

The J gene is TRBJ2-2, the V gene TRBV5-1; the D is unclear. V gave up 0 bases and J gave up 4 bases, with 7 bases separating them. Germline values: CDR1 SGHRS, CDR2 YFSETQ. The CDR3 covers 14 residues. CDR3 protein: CASSLDSSTGELFF. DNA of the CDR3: TGCGCCAGCAGCTTGGATAGTAGCACCGGGGAGCTGTTTTTT.

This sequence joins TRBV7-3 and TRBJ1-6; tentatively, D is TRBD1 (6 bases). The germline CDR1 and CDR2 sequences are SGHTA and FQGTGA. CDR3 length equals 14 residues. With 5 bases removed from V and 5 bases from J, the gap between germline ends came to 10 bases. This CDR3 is CASSADSHNSPLHF. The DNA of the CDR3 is TGTGCCAGCAGCGCGGACAGCCATAATTCACCCCTCCACTTT.

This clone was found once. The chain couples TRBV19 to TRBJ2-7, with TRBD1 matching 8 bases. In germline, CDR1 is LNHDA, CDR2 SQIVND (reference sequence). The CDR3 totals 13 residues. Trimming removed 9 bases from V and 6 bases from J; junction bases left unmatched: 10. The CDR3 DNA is TGTGCCAGCAGCTTGGACAGGGTTGGCGAGCAGTACTTC. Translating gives CASSLDRVGEQYF.

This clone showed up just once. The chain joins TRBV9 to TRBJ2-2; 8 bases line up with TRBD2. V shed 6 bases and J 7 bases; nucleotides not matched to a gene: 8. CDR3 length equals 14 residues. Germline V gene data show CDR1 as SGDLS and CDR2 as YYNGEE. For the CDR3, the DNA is TGTGCCAGCACCCCGGGACTAGAGGTCGGGGAGCTGTTTTTT. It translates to CASTPGLEVGELFF.

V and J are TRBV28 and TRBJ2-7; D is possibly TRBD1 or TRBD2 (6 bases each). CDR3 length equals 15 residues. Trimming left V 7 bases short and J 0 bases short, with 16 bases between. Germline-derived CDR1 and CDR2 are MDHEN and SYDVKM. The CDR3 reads CASIPLGGRSYEQYF. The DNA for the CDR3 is TGTGCCAGCATACCCTTAGGGGGGCGCTCCTACGAGCAGTACTTC.

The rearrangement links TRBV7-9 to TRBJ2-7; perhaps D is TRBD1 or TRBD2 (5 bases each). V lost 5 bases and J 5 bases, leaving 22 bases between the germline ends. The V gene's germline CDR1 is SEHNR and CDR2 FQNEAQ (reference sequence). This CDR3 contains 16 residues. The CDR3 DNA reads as TGTGCCAGCAGCCCTGGCTGGGACGGCCTTCGGGACGAGCAGTACTTC. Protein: CASSPGWDGLRDEQYF.

This chain's CDR3 is CASSSHRKGRGYTF. Here the CDR3 DNA reads TGTGCCAGCAGCTCGCATAGGAAGGGTAGGGGCTACACCTTC. This rearrangement joins TRBV7-2 to TRBJ1-2; D gene unclear. The V end lost 4 bases, the J end lost 8 bases, and 17 bases lay between the germline ends. This CDR3 spans 14 amino acids. From germline, CDR1 is SGHTA and CDR2 FQGNSA.

The CDR3 DNA follows: TGTGCCAGCAGCTTAACAGGGCGGGGGACCCAGTACTTC. It yields the protein CASSLTGRGTQYF. The gene calls are TRBV7-7 and TRBJ2-5; the D call may be TRBD1 or TRBD2 (6 bases each). The CDR3 contains 13 residues. Between the trimmed V and J ends, which lost 2 bases and 7 bases, there was a span of 11 bases. CDR1 and CDR2 (germline): SSHAT, FNYEAQ (reference sequence).

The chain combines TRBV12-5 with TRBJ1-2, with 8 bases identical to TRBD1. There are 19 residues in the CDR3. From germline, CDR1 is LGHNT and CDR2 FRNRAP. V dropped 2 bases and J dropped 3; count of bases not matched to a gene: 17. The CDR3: CASGLLPWTGSSSDYGYTF. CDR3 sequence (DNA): TGTGCTAGTGGTTTGCTCCCCTGGACAGGGAGTAGTTCGGACTATGGCTACACCTTC.

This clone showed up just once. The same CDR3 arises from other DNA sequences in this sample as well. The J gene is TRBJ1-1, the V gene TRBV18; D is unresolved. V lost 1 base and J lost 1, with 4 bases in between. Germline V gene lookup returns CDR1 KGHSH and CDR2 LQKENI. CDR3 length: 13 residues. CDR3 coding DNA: TGTGCCAGCTCACCACTGTCGAACACTGAAGCTTTCTTT. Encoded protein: CASSPLSNTEAFF.

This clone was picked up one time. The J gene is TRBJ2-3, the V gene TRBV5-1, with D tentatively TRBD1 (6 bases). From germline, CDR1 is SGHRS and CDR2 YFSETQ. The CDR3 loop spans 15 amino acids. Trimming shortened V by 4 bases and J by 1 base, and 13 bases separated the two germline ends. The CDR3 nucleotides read TGCGCCAGCAGCGGTCGGGACATTCGCACAGATACGCAGTATTTT. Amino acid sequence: CASSGRDIRTDTQYF.

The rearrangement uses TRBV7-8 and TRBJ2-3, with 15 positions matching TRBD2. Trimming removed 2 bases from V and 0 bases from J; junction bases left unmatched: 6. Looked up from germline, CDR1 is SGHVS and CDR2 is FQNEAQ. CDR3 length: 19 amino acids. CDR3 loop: CASSLRTSGGVASTDTQYF. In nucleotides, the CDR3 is TGTGCCAGCAGCTTAAGGACTAGCGGGGGGGTCGCTAGCACAGATACGCAGTATTTT.

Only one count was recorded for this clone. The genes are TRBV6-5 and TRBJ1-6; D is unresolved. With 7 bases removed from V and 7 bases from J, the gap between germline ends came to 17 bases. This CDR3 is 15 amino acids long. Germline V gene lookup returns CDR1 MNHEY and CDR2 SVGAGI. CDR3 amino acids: CASTASGRNNSPLHF. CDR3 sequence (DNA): TGTGCCAGCACCGCGTCCGGGCGGAACAATTCACCCCTCCACTTT.

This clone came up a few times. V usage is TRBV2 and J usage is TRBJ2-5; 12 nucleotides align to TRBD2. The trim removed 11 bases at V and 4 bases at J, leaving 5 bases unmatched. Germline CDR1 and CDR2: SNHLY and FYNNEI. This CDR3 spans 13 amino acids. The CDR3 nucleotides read TGTGCCTGGGCTAGCGGGAGGGGAGAGACCCAGTACTTC. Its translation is CAWASGRGETQYF.

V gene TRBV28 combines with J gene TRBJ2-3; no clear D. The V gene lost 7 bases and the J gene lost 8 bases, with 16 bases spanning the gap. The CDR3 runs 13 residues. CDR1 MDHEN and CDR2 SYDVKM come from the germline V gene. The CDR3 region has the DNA TGTGCCAGCAATCCCCCCCCCATGTCTACGCAGTATTTT. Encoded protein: CASNPPPMSTQYF.

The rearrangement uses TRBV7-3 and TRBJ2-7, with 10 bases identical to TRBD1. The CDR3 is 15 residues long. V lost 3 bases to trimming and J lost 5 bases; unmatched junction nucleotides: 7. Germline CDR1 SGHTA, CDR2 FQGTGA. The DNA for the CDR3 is TGTGCCAGCAGCTTGGACAGGGGGACGTCGAACGAGCAGTACTTC. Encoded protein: CASSLDRGTSNEQYF.